One T cell receptor beta chain is described in this entry. It lacks a known antigen. No clone much larger than this one lies a single base away; base qualities are absent. The CDR3 spans 14 residues, from the cysteine through the phenylalanine. The entry retains the CDR3 DNA only, 42 bases that are in frame from base 1. V and J are trimmed by 7 bases and 4 bases, and the gene matches miss 9 bases of the junction. CDR1 and CDR2 are drawn from the germline V gene: MNHNS, SASEGT. The sample originates from a study of vaccination and CD4 T cells after COVID-19 (dated by TCRdb to between 2021 and 2024). Background for the entire study: In the convalescent cohort there were six males and four females, among whom were two Hispanic individuals, seven Caucasians, two Asians and one multiracial person. Participants got two doses of the Pfizer-BioNTech BNT162b2 vaccine (n=8) or two doses of the Moderna mRNA-1273 vaccine (n=2). Post-COVID blood samples were collected from convalescent patients a median of roughly 100 days after diagnosis, with a range of roughly 35 to 170 days. Post-vaccine blood samples were collected a median of about 66 days after the second vaccine dose, ranging from roughly 13 to 250 days. For stimulating the cultures, overlapping spike peptide pools were used, derived from SARS-CoV-2 as well as from the common cold coronaviruses HCoV-NL63, HCoV-OC43 and HCoV-229E. As controls, cultures received a CEFX viral epitope pool (the positive control), an HIV-1 Nef peptide pool (the negative control), or no peptide at all. The spike-specific CD4+ TCR repertoire was compared before and after mRNA vaccination in fewer than eleven COVID-19 convalescent patients and a handful of infection-naive healthy vaccine recipients. At the TCR clonotype level, an earlier paper using these donors assessed memory CD4+ T cell crossreactivity between SARS-CoV-2 and common cold coronavirus spike proteins.

Receptors were amplified or captured by PCR. At the Johns Hopkins FTIC core, DNA from the cultured CD4+ T cells underwent TCR sequencing with the Oncomine TCR Beta short-read assay. The QIAamp micro DNA kit was used to extract genomic DNA from the cultured CD4+ T cells. Oncomine TCR Beta libraries made from cultured CD4+ T cells were pooled using unique dual indexes and sequenced on an Illumina iSeq 100. As for how the authors treated the data: Non-productive sequences were removed, and CDR3s that did not start with C, did not end with F or W, or were shorter than 7 amino acids were discarded. The MANAFEST web application was used to identify antigen-specific clonotypes by comparing peptide-stimulated wells against reference wells and other culture wells. Positive clones required FDR below 0.05, an odds ratio above 5, and productive frequency above 0.1% in at least two of three replicate wells. Cross-reactive clonotypes were defined as significantly expanded in both SARS-CoV-2 spike wells and at least one common cold coronavirus spike condition. CDR3 homology was assessed with Levenshtein distances (stringdist) and unrooted phylogenetic trees (ape) in R version 3.6.1. The public reads were quality trimmed at Q25 with fastp and then assembled into clones with MiXCR by TCRdb, keeping productive beta chains. Each CDR3 protein gets just one entry, which takes the most common genes and DNA from the rows behind it. None of the V and J calls come from the authors' own analysis; TCRdb made them. The sample table shows 9,500 to 14,000 distinct CDR3 sequences, and around 26% are seen once. The ten top clones hold about 19% of the sample.

Overall study results and their limits: The study included relatively few convalescent patients and did not analyze early timepoints after natural infection. An increase in the median number of SARS-CoV-2-reactive clonotypes from some 20 after infection to about 39 after vaccination was observed, but the change was not found to be significant. Nearly all vaccine-specific clones in convalescent patients (304 of 307) were mono-reactive for SARS-CoV-2 spike rather than cross-reactive with common cold coronaviruses. In convalescent patients, a median 86.3% of post-vaccine SARS-CoV-2-reactive clones were detected only after vaccination, and vaccine-specific priming was suggested by this finding.

According to the study, the label for this sample's treatment or condition signals: roughly 10-day PBMC culture with coronavirus spike peptide pools or control peptides (ViraFEST assay). CD4+ T cells from unexposed donors were collected before the COVID-19 pandemic (2011-2018). The study used the ViraFEST assay, which expanded antigen-specific T cells with peptide pools and then identified expanded clonotypes by TCR sequencing. Some 2 million PBMCs per well were cultured in IMDM with approximately 4.9% human AB serum and approximately 9.1 IU/ml IL-2, plus 10 ug/ml peptide pools. On days 3 and 7, half of the culture medium was replaced with fresh IL-2-containing medium. Once the cells had been in culture for ten to eleven days, the EasySep CD4+ T cell isolation kit was used to isolate CD4+ T cells by negative selection. As cell numbers permitted, CD4+ T cells from unexposed donors were tested for reactivity to SARS-CoV-2 S and N and to four common cold coronavirus spike pools. Ficoll-Paque Plus gradient centrifugation was used to isolate PBMCs from whole blood, and the isolated PBMCs were then either used fresh or cryopreserved at -140C. Triplicate wells were generally used for each culture condition. Leukapheresis product for the unexposed donors was purchased commercially.

The clonotype originates from a human donor in good health. In this chain, TRBV6-1 is recombined with TRBJ2-5, and 7 junctional nucleotides match TRBD2. The material sequenced was CD4+ T cells from blood, cultured in vitro. The DNA reads as follows: TGTGCCAGCATGAGGGACTACCAAACAGAGACCCAGTACTTC. The encoded protein is CASMRDYQTETQYF.